The rows below give T cell receptor beta chains drawn from one sample of a study of technical replicates of blood from a handful of donors. The assay was immunoSEQ multiplex PCR, and TCRdb's table has in-frame clones only and misses some. This sample has about 99,000 clones, with 95% found just once. The sequenced material came from T cells isolated from PBMCs. Receptor source: a human donor in good health. CDR3s include the opening cysteine and the closing phenylalanine or tryptophan. The D gene is left open where the match is weak. A clone size is listed for some rows: how often the clone was seen (once, few, many), or a class if it is expanded.

j_call: TRBJ1-3
v_call: TRBV7-9
clone_size: -
d_call: -
cdr3_nt: TGTGCCAGCAGCTTATCTGGACTGTCCTTCTCTGGAAACACCATATATTTT
cdr3_aa: CASSLSGLSFSGNTIYF

j_call: TRBJ2-1
v_call: TRBV15
clone_size: -
d_call: TRBD2
cdr3_nt: TGTGCCACTTCCAAAGCGGGGGCCGTAAATGAGCAGTTCTTC
cdr3_aa: CATSKAGAVNEQFF

j_call: TRBJ2-2
v_call: TRBV7-8
clone_size: -
d_call: -
cdr3_nt: TGTGCCAGCAATGGGGCTTTGAGGGCGGAGGGGAGCGGGGAGCTGTTTTTT
cdr3_aa: CASNGALRAEGSGELFF

j_call: TRBJ2-2
v_call: TRBV7-6
clone_size: -
d_call: TRBD2
cdr3_nt: TGTGCCAGCAGCAACGCCGGGACTAGCTCCACCGGGGAGCTGTTTTTT
cdr3_aa: CASSNAGTSSTGELFF

j_call: TRBJ1-5
v_call: TRBV6-5
clone_size: -
d_call: -
cdr3_nt: TGTGCCAGCAGCCCTACAGGGTTTCAGCCCCAGCATTTT
cdr3_aa: CASSPTGFQPQHF

j_call: TRBJ1-5
v_call: TRBV4-1
clone_size: once
d_call: -
cdr3_nt: TGCGCCAGCAGCCAAGATCAGGGACAGCCCCAGCATTTT
cdr3_aa: CASSQDQGQPQHF

j_call: TRBJ1-4
v_call: TRBV27
clone_size: -
d_call: -
cdr3_nt: TGTGCCAGCGCGGCTGCTTTTAGTGCAACTAATGAAAAACTGTTTTTT
cdr3_aa: CASAAAFSATNEKLFF

j_call: TRBJ2-7
v_call: TRBV5-6
clone_size: -
d_call: -
cdr3_nt: TGTGCCAGCAGCTTGGGAATAGTCTACGAGCAGTACTTC
cdr3_aa: CASSLGIVYEQYF

j_call: TRBJ2-1
v_call: TRBV7-9
clone_size: -
d_call: TRBD2
cdr3_nt: TGTGCCAGCAGCTTAGTCGGGACTACCAGCTCCTACAATGAGCAGTTCTTC
cdr3_aa: CASSLVGTTSSYNEQFF

j_call: TRBJ1-1
v_call: TRBV4-1
clone_size: -
d_call: -
cdr3_nt: TGCGCCAGCAGCCAAATAGGGGGGGAACGGACGAACACTGAAGCTTTCTTT
cdr3_aa: CASSQIGGERTNTEAFF

j_call: TRBJ2-5
v_call: TRBV5-1
clone_size: -
d_call: TRBD1
cdr3_nt: TGCGCCAGCAGCTATGGGACAGAAGAGACCCAGTACTTC
cdr3_aa: CASSYGTEETQYF

j_call: TRBJ1-1
v_call: TRBV1
clone_size: -
d_call: -
cdr3_nt: TGCACCAGCAGCCGACATGGGGCGGAAACGGCGGTACACACTGAAGCTTTCTTT
cdr3_aa: CTSSRHGAETAVHTEAFF

j_call: TRBJ1-1
v_call: TRBV2
clone_size: -
d_call: TRBD1
cdr3_nt: TGTGCCAGCATTCTGCAAACAGGGGGCTACACTGAAGCTTTCTTT
cdr3_aa: CASILQTGGYTEAFF

j_call: TRBJ2-7
v_call: TRBV27
clone_size: -
d_call: TRBD2
cdr3_nt: TGTGCCAGCAAAACTAGCGGCCTGAACTACGAGCAGTACTTC
cdr3_aa: CASKTSGLNYEQYF

j_call: TRBJ1-1
v_call: TRBV7-9
clone_size: -
d_call: -
cdr3_nt: TGTGCCAGCAGCTTAGTTCCCGGTGAGACTGAAGCTTTCTTT
cdr3_aa: CASSLVPGETEAFF

j_call: TRBJ2-7
v_call: TRBV28
clone_size: -
d_call: TRBD2
cdr3_nt: TGTGCCAGCAGCCTTGCCGCGGGAGGGGCGATGGGCGAGCAGTACTTC
cdr3_aa: CASSLAAGGAMGEQYF

j_call: TRBJ2-3
v_call: TRBV29-1
clone_size: -
d_call: -
cdr3_nt: TGCAGCGTTGAAATAGGTGGGAGGACCACTACTAGCACAGATACGCAGTATTTT
cdr3_aa: CSVEIGGRTTTSTDTQYF